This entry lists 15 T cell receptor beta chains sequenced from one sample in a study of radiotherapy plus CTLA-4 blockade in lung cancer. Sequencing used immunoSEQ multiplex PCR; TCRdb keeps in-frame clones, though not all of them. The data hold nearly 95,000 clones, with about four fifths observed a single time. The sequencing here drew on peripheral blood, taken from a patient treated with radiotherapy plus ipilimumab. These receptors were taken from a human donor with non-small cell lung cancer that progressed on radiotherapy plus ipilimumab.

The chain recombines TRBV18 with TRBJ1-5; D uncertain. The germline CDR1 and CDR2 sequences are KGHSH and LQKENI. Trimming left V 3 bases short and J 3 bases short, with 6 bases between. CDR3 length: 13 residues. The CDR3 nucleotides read TGTGCCAGCTCACCTAACAACAATCAGCCCCAGCATTTT. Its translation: CASSPNNNQPQHF.

The CDR3: CASSSYRGGETQYF. CDR3 nucleotide sequence: TGTGCCAGCAGTTCCTACAGGGGTGGGGAGACCCAGTACTTC. The chain couples TRBV6-5 to TRBJ2-5; the match to TRBD1 covers 7 bases. Trimming at V came to 4 bases and at J to 5 bases, leaving 7 bases not matched to a gene. From germline, CDR1 is MNHEY and CDR2 SVGAGI. The CDR3 is made up of 14 amino acids.

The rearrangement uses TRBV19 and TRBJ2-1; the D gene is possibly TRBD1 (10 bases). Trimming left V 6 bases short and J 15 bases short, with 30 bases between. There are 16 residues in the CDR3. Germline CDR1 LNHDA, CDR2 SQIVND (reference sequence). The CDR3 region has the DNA TGTGCCAGTAGCAAAAGGACAGGGGGGTTAGCGGGAGTACCGTTCTTC. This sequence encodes CASSKRTGGLAGVPFF.

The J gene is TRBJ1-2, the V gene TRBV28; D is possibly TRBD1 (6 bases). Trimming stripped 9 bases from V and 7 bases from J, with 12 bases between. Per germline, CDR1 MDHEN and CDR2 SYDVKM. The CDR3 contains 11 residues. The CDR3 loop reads CARKGGLGYTF. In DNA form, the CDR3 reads TGTGCCAGGAAAGGGGGTCTTGGCTACACCTTC.

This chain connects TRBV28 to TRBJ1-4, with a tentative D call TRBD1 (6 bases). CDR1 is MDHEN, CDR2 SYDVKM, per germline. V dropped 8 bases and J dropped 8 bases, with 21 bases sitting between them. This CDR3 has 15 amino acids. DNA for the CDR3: TGTGCCAGCGGGACCGTAATTGGACAGCTAGAAAAACTGTTTTTT. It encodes CASGTVIGQLEKLFF.

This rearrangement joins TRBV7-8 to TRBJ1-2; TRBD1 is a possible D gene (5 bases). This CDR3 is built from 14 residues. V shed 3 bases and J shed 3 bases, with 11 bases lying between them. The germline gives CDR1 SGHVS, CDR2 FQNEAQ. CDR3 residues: CASSFGAADYGYTF. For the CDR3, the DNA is TGTGCCAGCAGCTTTGGGGCCGCCGACTATGGCTACACCTTC.

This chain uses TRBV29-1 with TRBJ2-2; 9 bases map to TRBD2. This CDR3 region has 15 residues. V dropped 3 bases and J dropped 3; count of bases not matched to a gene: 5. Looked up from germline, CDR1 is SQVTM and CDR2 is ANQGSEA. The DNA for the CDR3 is TGCAGCGTTGATCCTGGGACTAGCCACACCGGGGAGCTGTTTTTT. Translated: CSVDPGTSHTGELFF.

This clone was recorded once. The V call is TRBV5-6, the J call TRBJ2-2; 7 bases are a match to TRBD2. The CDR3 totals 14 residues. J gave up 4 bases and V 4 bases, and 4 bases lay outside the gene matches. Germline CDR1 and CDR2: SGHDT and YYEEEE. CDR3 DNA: TGTGCCAGCAGCGTGGCGGGAGTCACCGGGGAGCTGTTTTTT. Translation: CASSVAGVTGELFF. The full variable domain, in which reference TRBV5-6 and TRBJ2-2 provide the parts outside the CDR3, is DAGVTQSPTHLIKTRGQQVTLRCSPKSGHDTVSWYQQALGQGPQFIFQYYEEEERQRGNFPDRFSGHQFPNYSSELNVNALLLGDSALYLCASSVAGVTGELFFGEGSRLTVL.

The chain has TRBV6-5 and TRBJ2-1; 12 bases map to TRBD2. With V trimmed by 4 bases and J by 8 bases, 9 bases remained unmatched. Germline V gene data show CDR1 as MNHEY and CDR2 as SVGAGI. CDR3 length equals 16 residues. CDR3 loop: CASSSTTSGSGYEQFF. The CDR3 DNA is TGTGCCAGCAGTTCTACGACTAGCGGGAGTGGATATGAGCAGTTCTTC.

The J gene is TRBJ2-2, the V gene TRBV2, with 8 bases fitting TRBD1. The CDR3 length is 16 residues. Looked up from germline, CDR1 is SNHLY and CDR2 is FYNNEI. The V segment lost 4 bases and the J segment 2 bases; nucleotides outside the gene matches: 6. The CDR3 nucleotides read TGTGCCAGCAGTGCAGGACAGGGTGGTAACACCGGGGAGCTGTTTTTT. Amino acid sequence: CASSAGQGGNTGELFF.

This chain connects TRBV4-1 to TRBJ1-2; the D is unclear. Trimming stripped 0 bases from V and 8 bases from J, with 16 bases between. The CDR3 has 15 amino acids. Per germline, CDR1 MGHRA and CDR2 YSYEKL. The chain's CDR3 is CASSQDRAAPEGYTF. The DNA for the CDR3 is TGCGCCAGCAGCCAAGATAGGGCAGCCCCGGAGGGCTACACCTTC.

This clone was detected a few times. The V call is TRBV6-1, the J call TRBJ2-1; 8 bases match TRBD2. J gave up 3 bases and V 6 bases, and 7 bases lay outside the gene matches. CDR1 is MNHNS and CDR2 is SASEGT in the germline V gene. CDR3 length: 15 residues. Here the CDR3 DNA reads TGTGCCAGCAGGGGTAGCGGGACGATCTACAATGAGCAGTTCTTC. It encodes CASRGSGTIYNEQFF.

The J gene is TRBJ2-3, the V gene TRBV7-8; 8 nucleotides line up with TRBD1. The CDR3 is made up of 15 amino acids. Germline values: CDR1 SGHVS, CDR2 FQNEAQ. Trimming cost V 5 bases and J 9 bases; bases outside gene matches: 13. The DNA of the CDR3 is TGTGCCAGCAGCGTGGACAGGGTGGGGAGGAAGACGCAGTATTTT. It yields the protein CASSVDRVGRKTQYF. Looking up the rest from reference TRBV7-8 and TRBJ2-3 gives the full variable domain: GAGVSQSPRYKVAKRGQDVALRCDPISGHVSLFWYQQALGQGPEFLTYFQNEAQLDKSGLPSDRFFAERPEGSVSTLKIQRTQQEDSAVYLCASSVDRVGRKTQYFGPGTRLTVL.

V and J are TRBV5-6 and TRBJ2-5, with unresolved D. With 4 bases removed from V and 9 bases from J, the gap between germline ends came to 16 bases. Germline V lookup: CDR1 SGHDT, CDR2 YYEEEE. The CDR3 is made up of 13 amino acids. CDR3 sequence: CASSPDRSRAQYF. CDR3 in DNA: TGTGCCAGCAGCCCGGACCGTTCCCGGGCCCAGTACTTC. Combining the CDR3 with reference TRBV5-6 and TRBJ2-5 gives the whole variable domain DAGVTQSPTHLIKTRGQQVTLRCSPKSGHDTVSWYQQALGQGPQFIFQYYEEEERQRGNFPDRFSGHQFPNYSSELNVNALLLGDSALYLCASSPDRSRAQYFGPGTRLLVL.

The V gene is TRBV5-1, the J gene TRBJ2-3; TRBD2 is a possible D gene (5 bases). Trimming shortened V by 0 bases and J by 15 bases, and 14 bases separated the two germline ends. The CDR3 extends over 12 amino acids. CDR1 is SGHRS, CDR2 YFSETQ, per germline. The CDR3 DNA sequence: TGCGCCAGCAGCTTGGATGAGGGCGCAGTATATTTT. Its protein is CASSLDEGAVYF.